This TCR beta chain comes out of a study of technical replicates of blood from several donors (dated by TCRdb to about 2017). From V the trimming removes 4 bases and from J it removes 3 bases, while the gene matches leave 2 bases of the junction unaccounted for. CDR1 and CDR2, looked up from the germline V gene, are KGHSH and LQKENI. The cysteine opens and the phenylalanine closes a CDR3 of 14 amino acids. Only CDR3 DNA is held: 42 bases, read in frame from base 1. In regard to this clone: The antigen it binds to is not known. Base quality data are lacking; no much larger clone is found one base away.

The method was the immunoSEQ multiplex PCR assay. This is the immuneACCESS table as TCRdb keeps it, with only in-frame sequences that have V and J called. A part of the clones is gone; compared with another copy, unresolved V genes explain less than half, and the rest is unexplained. This sample has tens of thousands of clones in its table, and approximately 91% of those were observed once. The ten largest clones add up to roughly 4.5% of the sample. The V and J segments used are TRBV18 and TRBJ2-2; 7 bases in the junction line up with TRBD1. The sequenced material came from PBMCs. The sequence came from a human donor in good health. Some clones in this sample may be carry-over from other donors' samples. The nucleotides read TGTGCCAGCTCACGAGACAGGGACACCGGGGAGCTGTTTTTT. Its protein product is CASSRDRDTGELFF. Outside the CDR3, residues come from the reference TRBV18 and TRBJ2-2 proteins, so the full variable domain is: NAGVMQNPRHLVRRRGQEARLRCSPMKGHSHVYWYRQLPEEGLKFMVYLQKENIIDESGMPKERFSAEFPKEGPSILRIQQVVRGDSAAYFCASSRDRDTGELFFGEGSRLTVL.